This TCR beta chain came from a study of blood T cell repertoires in COVID-19. For the study at large: Sources were T cells, B-cell-depleted T cells, or PBMCs; the material itself was cDNA or gDNA.

With 7 bases clipped from V and 3 bases from J, the junction kept 1 base outside the gene matches. The CDR3 spans 13 residues. Germline loops: CDR1 LNHDA, CDR2 SQIVND (reference sequence). Participant reports of clinical history set cohort assignment. A COVID-19 case had been met by exposed participants during the 2 weeks before study entry. The table came from immunoSEQ multiplex PCR; TCRdb's copy has only in-frame clones and leaves some out. Among roughly 400,000 clones, 80% to 95% were seen once, and the ten largest hold about 0.9%. The rearrangement links TRBV19 to TRBJ2-3; 10 bases are a match to TRBD1. The sequence came from a woman between 40 and 55 years old who had been exposed to COVID-19. The source material was PBMCs or T cells enriched from blood (not recorded which). This chain's CDR3 is CASKGQGTDTQYF. The DNA of the CDR3 is TGTGCCAGTAAGGGACAGGGGACAGATACGCAGTATTTT.